This T cell receptor beta chain is from a study of T-cell reconstitution after alpha-beta-depleted transplantation in children. This clonotype was recorded at least ten times. Its antigen remains unknown. Preparation of the TCRbeta library used unique molecular identifiers. Using its own MiXCR run on the PCR reads, TCRdb lists one record per CDR3 protein. The profile shows about 300,000 distinct CDR3 sequences, over 7.5% of them singletons. Broader study findings: Fresh T-cell production supplied most of the T-cell counts and diversity seen one year after transplant. Two months or so post-transplant, alpha-beta T cells reportedly derived from several hundred expanded graft clones.

CDR1 is MDHEN, CDR2 SYDVKM, per germline. V was trimmed by 5 bases and J by 7 bases, leaving 12 bases between them. This CDR3 region has 13 residues. This specimen was peripheral blood, taken 360 days after TCRalphabeta/CD19-depleted stem cell transplant. This sequence originates from a female patient aged 2 to 10 who had a stem cell transplant for Fanconi anemia, so the T cells may come from the graft donor. This chain connects TRBV28 to TRBJ1-5; the D gene is possibly TRBD1 (6 bases). The CDR3 here is CASSASGTQPQHF. The CDR3 DNA sequence: TGTGCCAGCAGTGCTTCCGGGACACAGCCCCAGCATTTT.